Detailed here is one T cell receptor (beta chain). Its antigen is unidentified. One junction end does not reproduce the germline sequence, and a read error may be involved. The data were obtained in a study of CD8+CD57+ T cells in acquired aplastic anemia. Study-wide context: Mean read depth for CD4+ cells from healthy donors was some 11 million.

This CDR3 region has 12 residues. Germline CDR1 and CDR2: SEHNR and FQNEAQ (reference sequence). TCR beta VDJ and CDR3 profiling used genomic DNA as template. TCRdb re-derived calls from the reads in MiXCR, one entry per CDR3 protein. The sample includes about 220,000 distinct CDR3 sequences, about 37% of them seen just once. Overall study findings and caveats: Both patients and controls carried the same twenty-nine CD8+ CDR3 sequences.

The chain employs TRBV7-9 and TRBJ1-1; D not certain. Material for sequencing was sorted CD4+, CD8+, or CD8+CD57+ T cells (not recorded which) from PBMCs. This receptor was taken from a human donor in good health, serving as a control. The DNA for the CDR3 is TGTGCCAGCAGCTCAATAGCCACTGGAGCTTTCTTT. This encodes CASSSIATGAFF.